This T cell receptor beta chain was sequenced in a study of spatial heterogeneity in lung cancer. Germline CDR1 reads SEHNR; CDR2 reads FQNEAQ (reference sequence). The CDR3 has 14 amino acids. Trimming pared 4 bases from V and 3 bases from J, leaving 10 bases between. Time point: blood at routine non-recurrence follow-up after resection. Each molecule of TCR cDNA was tagged with one unique molecular identifier. MiXCR was run by TCRdb on the 5' RACE reads, yielding one entry per CDR3 protein. The data show 110,000 or so distinct CDR3 sequences, roughly a tenth seen once. The source material was PBMCs, sampled at follow-up. The chain carries TRBV7-9 and TRBJ1-5; D not certain. The TCR comes from a female donor with early-stage non-small cell lung cancer. The CDR3 nucleotides read TGTGCCAGCAGCTCTCGGGCCTCCAATCAGCCCCAGCATTTT. Translated: CASSSRASNQPQHF.